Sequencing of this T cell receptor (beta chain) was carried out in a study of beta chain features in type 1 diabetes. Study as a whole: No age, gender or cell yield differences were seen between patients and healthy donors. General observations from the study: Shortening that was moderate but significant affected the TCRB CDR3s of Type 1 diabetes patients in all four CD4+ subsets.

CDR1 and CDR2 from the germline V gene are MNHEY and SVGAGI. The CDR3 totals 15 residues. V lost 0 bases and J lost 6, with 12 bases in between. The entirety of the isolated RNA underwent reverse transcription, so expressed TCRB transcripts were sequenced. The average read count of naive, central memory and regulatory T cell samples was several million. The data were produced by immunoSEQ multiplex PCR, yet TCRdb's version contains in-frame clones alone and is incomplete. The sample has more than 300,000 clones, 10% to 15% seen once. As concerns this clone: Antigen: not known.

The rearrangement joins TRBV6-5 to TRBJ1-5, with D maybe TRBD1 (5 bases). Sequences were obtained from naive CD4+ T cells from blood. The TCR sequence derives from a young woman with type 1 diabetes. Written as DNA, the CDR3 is TGTGCCAGCAGTTACTCCCAGGGTTTGGGTCAGCCCCAGCATTTT. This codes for CASSYSQGLGQPQHF.